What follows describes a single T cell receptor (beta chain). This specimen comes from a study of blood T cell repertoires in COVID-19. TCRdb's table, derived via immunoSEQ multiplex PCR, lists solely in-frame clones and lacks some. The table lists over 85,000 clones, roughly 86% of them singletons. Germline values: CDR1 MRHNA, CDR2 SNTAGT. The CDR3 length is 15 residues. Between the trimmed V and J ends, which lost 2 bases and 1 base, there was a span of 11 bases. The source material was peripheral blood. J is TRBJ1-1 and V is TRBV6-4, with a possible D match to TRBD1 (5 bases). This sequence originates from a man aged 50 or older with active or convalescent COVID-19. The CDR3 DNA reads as TGTGCCAGCAGTGACAACGGGGGGGGGAACACTGAAGCTTTCTTT. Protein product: CASSDNGGGNTEAFF.